This T cell receptor (beta chain) emerged from a study of OX40 agonist ivuxolimab in advanced cancers. The CDR3 loop spans 16 amino acids. The ends lost 3 bases at V and 4 bases at J; junction bases unmatched: 6. CDR1 and CDR2 (germline): SGDLS, YYNGEE. TCRdb's copy holds only in-frame clones and misses some; the assay was immunoSEQ multiplex PCR. This sample carries roughly 72,000 clones, about 85% of them seen once, and the ten largest clones take less than 5.5%. The rearrangement uses TRBV9 and TRBJ2-2, with 10 nucleotides matching TRBD1. This receptor was identified in an adult with an advanced solid tumor such as melanoma, head and neck, liver or kidney cancer. The sequenced sample was CD4+ or CD8+ T cells sorted from blood, obtained in a trial of the OX40 agonist ivuxolimab. The CDR3 protein is CASSAIGQGVTGELFF. CDR3 bases: TGTGCCAGCAGCGCTATCGGACAGGGGGTCACCGGGGAGCTGTTTTTT.